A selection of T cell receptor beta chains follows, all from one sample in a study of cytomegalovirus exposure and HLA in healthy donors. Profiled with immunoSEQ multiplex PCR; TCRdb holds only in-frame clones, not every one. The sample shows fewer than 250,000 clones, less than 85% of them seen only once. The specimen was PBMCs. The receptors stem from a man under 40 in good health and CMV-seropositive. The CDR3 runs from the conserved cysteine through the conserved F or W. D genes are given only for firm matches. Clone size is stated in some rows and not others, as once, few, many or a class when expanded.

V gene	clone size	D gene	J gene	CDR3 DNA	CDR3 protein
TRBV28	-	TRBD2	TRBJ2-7	TGTGCCAGCAGTCCGGGTAGCGGGAGGGCCTTATTGGACGAGCAGTACTTC	CASSPGSGRALLDEQYF
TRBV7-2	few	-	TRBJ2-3	TGTGCCAGCAGCTTAGCGGATTTCTCCGGCGGTACGCAGTATTTT	CASSLADFSGGTQYF
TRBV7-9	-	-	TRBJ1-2	TGTGCCAGCAGCTTAGTACCGGGCTATGGCTACACCTTC	CASSLVPGYGYTF
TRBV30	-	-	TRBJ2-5	TGTGCCTCGCGTCTTGGGGCAGGGCAACAAGAGACCCAGTACTTC	CASRLGAGQQETQYF
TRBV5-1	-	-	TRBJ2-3	TGCGCCAGCAGCTTGGAGGCAGGGCTCGTCGCAGATACGCAGTATTTT	CASSLEAGLVADTQYF
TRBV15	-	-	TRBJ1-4	TGTGCCACCAGCAGAGAGGGGGGGAGAGCTAATGAAAAACTGTTTTTT	CATSREGGRANEKLFF
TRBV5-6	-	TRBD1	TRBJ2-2	TGTGCCAGCAGCTCTGGCAGCAGGGGGACCGGGGAGCTGTTTTTT	CASSSGSRGTGELFF
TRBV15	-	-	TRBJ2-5	TGTGCCACCAGCAGGGGAGGCTGGGAGCAGTACTTC	CATSRGGWEQYF
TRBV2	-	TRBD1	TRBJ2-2	TGTGCCAGCAGGACAGGGGTAACCGGGGAGCTGTTTTTT	CASRTGVTGELFF
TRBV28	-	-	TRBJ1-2	TGTGCCAGCAGACCCCCCGTTGGGGGGTACACCTTC	CASRPPVGGYTF
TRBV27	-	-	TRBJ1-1	TGTGCCAGCAGTTTCTCGGGATACACTGAAGCTTTCTTT	CASSFSGYTEAFF
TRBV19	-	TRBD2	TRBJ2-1	TGTGCCAGTAGTGCGACTAGCGGCTCCTACAATGAGCAGTTCTTC	CASSATSGSYNEQFF
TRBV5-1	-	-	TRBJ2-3	TGCGCCAGCAGCTTGCGAGCGGCGGCTGGCACAGATACGCAGTATTTT	CASSLRAAAGTDTQYF
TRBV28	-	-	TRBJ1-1	TGTGCCAGCAGTTCCGGATGGCAGGAGGTTATTGCTGAAGCTTTCTTT	CASSSGWQEVIAEAFF
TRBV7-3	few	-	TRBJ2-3	TGTGCCAGCACCCAGGGGGGTGGAGATACGCAGTATTTT	CASTQGGGDTQYF
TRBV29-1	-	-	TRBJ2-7	TGCAGCGCAAGAACCAGGTCCTACGAGCAGTACTTC	CSARTRSYEQYF
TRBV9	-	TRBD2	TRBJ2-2	TGTGCCAGCAGCGTAGGCGGGAGTGCCGGGGAGCTGTTTTTT	CASSVGGSAGELFF
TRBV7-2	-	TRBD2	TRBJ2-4	TGTGCCAGCAGCCCTAGCGGGGCGGGAGCCAAAAACATTCAGTACTTC	CASSPSGAGAKNIQYF
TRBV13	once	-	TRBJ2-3	TGTGCCAGCAGCCCGGTGCTAGCGAACTCAGATACGCAGTATTTT	CASSPVLANSDTQYF
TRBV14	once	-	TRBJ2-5	TGTGCCAGCAGCCACAGGGGAGAGACCCAGTACTTC	CASSHRGETQYF
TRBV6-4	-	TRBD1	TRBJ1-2	TGTGCCAGCAGTGAGGGGCCGGGACAGGGGAACGGCTACACCTTC	CASSEGPGQGNGYTF
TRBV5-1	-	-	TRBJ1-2	TGCGCCAGCAGCCGTTCGATGGATCGGGGAGGCTATGGCTACACCTTC	CASSRSMDRGGYGYTF
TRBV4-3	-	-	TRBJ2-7	TGCGCCAGCAGCCAAGATAAGGACACGCGGCAGTACTTC	CASSQDKDTRQYF
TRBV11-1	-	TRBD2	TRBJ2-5	TGTGCCAGCAGCTCAGGGGCGCGGGGGGACCAAGAGACCCAGTACTTC	CASSSGARGDQETQYF
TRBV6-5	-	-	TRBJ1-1	TGTGCCAGCAGCCCAGGGGCATGGACTGAAGCTTTCTTT	CASSPGAWTEAFF
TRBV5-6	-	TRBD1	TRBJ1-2	TGTGCCAGCAGGAGGGACAGTGGCTACACCTTC	CASRRDSGYTF
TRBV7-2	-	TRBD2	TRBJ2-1	TGTGCCAGCAGCTTAGGAGGGGTAGCGGGCTACAATGAGCAGTTCTTC	CASSLGGVAGYNEQFF
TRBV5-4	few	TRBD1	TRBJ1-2	TGTGCCAGCAGCTCCGGGACAGGGCCTCACTATGGCTACACCTTC	CASSSGTGPHYGYTF